This TCR beta chain was sequenced in a study of vaccination effects on CD4 cells after COVID-19. Study results and limitations: Both infection-induced and vaccine-induced clones contracted markedly at late post-vaccination timepoints.

Germline-derived CDR1 and CDR2 are SGHNT and YYREEE (reference sequence). The CDR3 is 15 amino acids. V gave up 3 bases and J gave up 2 bases, with 14 bases separating them. Viral peptide pool expansion of antigen-specific CD4+ T cells preceded sequencing in the ViraFEST assay. Having been cultured for roughly 11 days, the cells underwent CD4+ T cell isolation. None of the vaccinated had previously contracted SARS-CoV-2, and their nucleocapsid antibodies tested negative. Wells of a few million PBMC each were grown with 10 IU/ml IL-2 and about 9.7 ug/ml peptides. On days 3 and 7, fresh IL-2 medium replaced half the medium. Only in-frame clones appear in the TCRdb table, and some are missing; sequencing was by immunoSEQ multiplex PCR. The repertoire has tens of thousands of clones, about 70% of them found once; the top ten carry approximately 1.5%. As for this clone: Its matching antigen is unknown.

This TCR was recovered from a human donor who received a COVID-19 vaccine. Specimen: CD4+ T cells from PBMCs cultured with HCoV-229E spike peptides, collected before COVID-19 vaccination. The chain links TRBV5-4 to TRBJ2-5; D unclear. CDR3 sequence (DNA): TGTGCCAGCAGCTCCAGACGACACCTACAAGAGACCCAGTACTTC. Encoded protein: CASSSRRHLQETQYF.